The 6 T cell receptor beta chains below were found in one sample sequenced in a study of blood T cell repertoires in COVID-19. Produced via immunoSEQ multiplex PCR; TCRdb's table is partial and in-frame only. Seen here are over 150,000 clones, more than 65% observed once, and the top ten hold about 13%. Sequenced sample: peripheral blood. These TCRs come from a human donor in a cohort sampled during active COVID-19.

The rearrangement joins TRBV5-5 to TRBJ2-7, with TRBD2 identical over 8 bases. The CDR3 extends over 15 amino acids. CDR1 and CDR2 from the germline V gene are SGHKS and YYEKEE (reference sequence). V dropped 0 bases and J dropped 2; count of bases not matched to a gene: 4. This chain's CDR3 is CASSLVSGSTYEQYF. CDR3 DNA: TGTGCCAGCAGCTTGGTCAGCGGGAGCACCTACGAGCAGTACTTC. The full variable domain, completed using reference TRBV5-5 and TRBJ2-7, is DAGVTQSPTHLIKTRGQQVTLRCSPISGHKSVSWYQQVLGQGPQFIFQYYEKEERGRGNFPDRFSARQFPNYSSELNVNALLLGDSALYLCASSLVSGSTYEQYFGPGTRLTVT.

This clone was found once. V is TRBV3-1 (or the pseudogene TRBV3-2) and J is TRBJ2-1; 8 bases map to TRBD1. The CDR3 totals 15 residues. The V gene's germline CDR1 is LGHDT and CDR2 YNNKEL (reference sequence). Unmatched junction bases numbered 8, after V lost 5 bases and J lost 5 bases. The CDR3 is CASSVRQGAHNEQFF. CDR3 bases: TGTGCCAGCAGCGTGAGGCAGGGGGCACACAATGAGCAGTTCTTC.

The V and J genes are TRBV30 and TRBJ1-4; D gene ambiguous. The germline V gene has CDR1 GTSNPN and CDR2 SVGIG (reference sequence). This CDR3 contains 14 residues. V shed 4 bases and J shed 0 bases, with 9 bases lying between them. CDR3 sequence (DNA): TGTGCCTGGAAACAGTCCTCAACTAATGAAAAACTGTTTTTT. It encodes CAWKQSSTNEKLFF.

This clone is a singleton in its sample. V is TRBV7-9 and J is TRBJ2-3; TRBD2 matches at 9 bases. V trimming: 6 bases; J trimming: 0 bases; junction bases outside the gene matches: 4. Germline V CDR1 and CDR2: SEHNR, FQNEAQ (reference sequence). The CDR3 is 15 amino acids. The CDR3 reads CASRATSGSTDTQYF. The CDR3 DNA is TGTGCCAGCAGAGCGACTAGCGGTAGCACAGATACGCAGTATTTT.

This clone has just one count. The rearrangement links TRBV5-1 to TRBJ1-4, with a possible D match to TRBD1 (5 bases). The V gene's germline CDR1 is SGHRS and CDR2 YFSETQ. Trimming took 4 bases from V and 5 from J, leaving 15 bases between them. This CDR3 region has 15 residues. CDR3 residues: CASSVDSFLNEKLFF. CDR3 DNA: TGCGCCAGCAGCGTTGACAGCTTTTTAAATGAAAAACTGTTTTTT.

This rearrangement joins TRBV3-1 (or the pseudogene TRBV3-2) to TRBJ2-3; 7 positions match TRBD2. CDR1 is LGHDT, CDR2 YNNKEL, per germline (reference sequence). The V and J ends lost 4 bases and 3 bases, in that order; junction bases with no gene match: 10. CDR3 size: 16 residues. CDR3 nucleotide sequence: TGTGCCAGCAGCCCACGTAGCGGGCGAGAAACAGATACGCAGTATTTT. Amino acid sequence: CASSPRSGRETDTQYF.